The 4 T cell receptor beta chains in this list originate from one sample, sequenced in a study of tumor-infiltrating lymphocytes in primary liver carcinoma. From approximately 500 ng total RNA, TCR beta cDNA was generated with a primer in the constant region. Researchers made the TCR beta libraries by running three nested multiplex PCR rounds with slightly modified ARM-PCR. Researchers ran the first two PCR rounds for ten to eleven cycles each with TRBV1-TRBV30 forward primers and a C-beta reverse primer. TCRdb itself ran the multiplex PCR reads through MiXCR, one entry per CDR3 protein. The data hold under 200,000 distinct CDR3 sequences, with about 85% observed a single time. The roughly 17-32 mg bulk tissue piece was not sorted before simultaneous RNA and DNA extraction. Specimen: tumor tissue from primary liver carcinoma. Receptors were obtained from a man in his forties with primary liver carcinoma and hepatitis B virus infection.

Of note for this clonotype: A read error is possible here, since a much larger clone lies one base away. The V and J genes are TRBV4-1 and TRBJ1-1; D is unresolved. Germline V gene lookup returns CDR1 MGHRA and CDR2 YSYEKL. This CDR3 is 16 amino acids long. The ends were cut back, 0 bases at V and 4 bases at J, with 15 bases in the middle. The CDR3 DNA sequence: TGCGCCAGCAGCCAAGACCAGCGGGTAGTCCCCACTGAAGCTTTCTTT. Translated: CASSQDQRVVPTEAFF.

Regarding this clonotype: At one boundary the junction diverges from the germline segment, which might be a read error. The chain combines TRBV12-3 or TRBV12-4 with TRBJ1-1; D not resolved. The CDR3 spans 14 residues. CDR3 region: CVSNLVDRDTEAFF. In nucleotides, the CDR3 is TGTGTCAGCAATTTGGTGGATAGGGACACTGAAGCTTTCTTT.

In this sample, this clonotype turned up a few times. V is TRBV20-1 and J is TRBJ2-3, with 11 nucleotides matching TRBD2. This CDR3 is built from 16 residues. Per the germline V gene, CDR1 is DFQATT and CDR2 is SNEGSKA (reference sequence). V dropped 6 bases and J dropped 3; count of bases not matched to a gene: 11. As DNA, the CDR3 is TGCAGTGCCGGGGTAGCGGGAGGGCAGATGACAGATACGCAGTATTTT. This gives the protein CSAGVAGGQMTDTQYF.

Note on this clonotype: One end of the junction varies from germline; a read error may be responsible. The chain combines TRBV6-2 or TRBV6-3 with TRBJ2-7; 8 nucleotides match TRBD1. CDR1 and CDR2 (germline): MNHEY, SVGEGT. This CDR3 has 15 residues. CDR3 sequence: CVSSDPTGEAYEHYF. DNA of the CDR3: TGTGTCAGCAGTGACCCGACAGGGGAGGCCTACGAGCACTACTTC.